The 20 T cell receptor beta chains given below trace back to one sample, sequenced in a study of brain metastases from non-small cell lung cancer. The method was immunoSEQ multiplex PCR; TCRdb's version includes in-frame clones alone and lacks a portion of them. This table holds roughly 2,200 clones, about 85% found once. Specimen: primary lung tumor tissue. Receptors were obtained from a donor at least 40 years old with non-small cell lung cancer.

The chain recombines TRBV7-2 with TRBJ2-5, with D perhaps TRBD1 (6 bases). Per germline, CDR1 SGHTA and CDR2 FQGNSA. V lost 3 bases to trimming and J lost 1 base, with 9 bases between them. There are 14 residues in the CDR3. Written as DNA, the CDR3 is TGTGCCAGCAGCTTTGGACAGCTCCAAGAGACCCAGTACTTC. Translating gives CASSFGQLQETQYF.

The chain is built from TRBV28 and TRBJ2-6; D not resolved. In germline, CDR1 is MDHEN, CDR2 SYDVKM. The V and J ends lost 3 bases and 0 bases respectively, with 6 bases between them. The CDR3 totals 15 residues. The CDR3 reads CASSFGISGANVLTF. CDR3 bases: TGTGCCAGCAGTTTCGGAATCTCTGGGGCCAACGTCCTGACTTTC. Based on the CDR3 plus reference TRBV28 and TRBJ2-6, the full variable domain is DVKVTQSSRYLVKRTGEKVFLECVQDMDHENMFWYRQDPGLGLRLIYFSYDVKMKEKGDIPEGYSVSREKKERFSLILESASTNQTSMYLCASSFGISGANVLTFGAGSRLTVL.

The chain has TRBV7-9 and TRBJ2-1; TRBD1 matches at 7 bases. Per germline, CDR1 SEHNR and CDR2 FQNEAQ (reference sequence). Trimming cost V 6 bases and J 5 bases; bases outside gene matches: 10. This CDR3 spans 15 amino acids. CDR3 protein: CASSTGDSPNNEQFF. The CDR3 DNA sequence: TGTGCCAGCAGTACCGGGGACAGCCCGAACAATGAGCAGTTCTTC.

This clone was seen just once. The chain uses TRBV5-4 and TRBJ2-5; D not resolved. The CDR3 runs 15 residues. The germline CDR1 and CDR2 sequences are SGHNT and YYREEE (reference sequence). Trimming removed 0 bases at V and 4 bases at J, with 13 bases between. The chain's CDR3 is CASSLENGAVETQYF. The CDR3 nucleotides are TGTGCCAGCAGCTTGGAGAATGGTGCCGTAGAGACCCAGTACTTC. The complete variable domain, with remaining parts taken from reference TRBV5-4 and TRBJ2-5, reads ETGVTQSPTHLIKTRGQQVTLRCSSQSGHNTVSWYQQALGQGPQFIFQYYREEENGRGNFPPRFSGLQFPNYSSELNVNALELDDSALYLCASSLENGAVETQYFGPGTRLLVL.

The chain employs TRBV18 and TRBJ1-1; 10 bases fit TRBD1. CDR1 KGHSH and CDR2 LQKENI come from the germline V gene. This CDR3 region has 15 residues. After removal of 5 bases from V and 5 bases from J, the junction contained 8 bases not matched to a gene. DNA for the CDR3: TGTGCCAGCTCATCGACAGGGGGCGATGGGACTGAAGCTTTCTTT. Translating gives CASSSTGGDGTEAFF.

This chain links TRBV7-2 with TRBJ2-3; a possible D gene is TRBD2 (6 bases). V was cut by 5 bases and J by 0 bases, with 9 bases left in between. CDR1 is SGHTA and CDR2 is FQGNSA in the germline V gene. The CDR3 runs 14 residues. The chain's CDR3 is CASSMGLSTDTQYF. In DNA, the CDR3 is TGTGCCAGCAGCATGGGACTGAGCACAGATACGCAGTATTTT.

The genes are TRBV5-1 and TRBJ1-2; D may be TRBD1 (5 bases). The CDR3 sequence is 11 residues long. From germline, CDR1 is SGHRS and CDR2 YFSETQ. Trimming stripped 4 bases from V and 8 bases from J, with 9 bases between. CDR3 sequence: CASSQGRGYTF. CDR3 nucleotides: TGCGCCAGCAGCCAGGGACGCGGCTACACCTTC.

The chain is built from TRBV7-2 and TRBJ2-3, with D uncertain. CDR3 size: 15 residues. Trimming took 2 bases from V and 4 from J, leaving 13 bases between them. CDR1 is SGHTA and CDR2 is FQGNSA in the germline V gene. As DNA, the CDR3 is TGTGCCAGCAGCTTAAGGGCTCGAGAGGCAGATACGCAGTATTTT. This codes for CASSLRAREADTQYF. The full variable domain, its missing parts supplied by reference TRBV7-2 and TRBJ2-3, is GAGVSQSPSNKVTEKGKDVELRCDPISGHTALYWYRQSLGQGLEFLIYFQGNSAPDKSGLPSDRFSAERTGGSVSTLTIQRTQQEDSAVYLCASSLRAREADTQYFGPGTRLTVL.

The chain has TRBV5-1 and TRBJ1-1, with TRBD1 matching 9 bases. After removal of 3 bases from V and 5 bases from J, the junction contained 8 bases not matched to a gene. The germline V gene has CDR1 SGHRS and CDR2 YFSETQ. There are 15 residues in the CDR3. This CDR3 reads CASSSIGTGRTEAFF. The CDR3 DNA reads as TGCGCCAGCAGCTCCATAGGGACAGGGCGGACTGAAGCTTTCTTT.

The genes are TRBV19 and TRBJ1-5; no clear D. Deletions cut 1 base from V and 0 bases from J, with 7 bases between. The CDR3 totals 15 residues. The germline V gene encodes CDR1 LNHDA and CDR2 SQIVND (reference sequence). CDR3 nucleotides: TGTGCCAGTAGTATAGGTACAGCTAGCAATCAGCCCCAGCATTTT. Its protein is CASSIGTASNQPQHF.

V and J are TRBV19 and TRBJ1-2; D ambiguous. The CDR3 runs 13 residues. CDR1 is LNHDA and CDR2 is SQIVND in the germline V gene (reference sequence). Between the trimmed V and J ends, which lost 3 bases and 5 bases, there was a span of 10 bases. For the CDR3, the DNA is TGTGCCAGTAGTATCGACACCGAATATGGCTACACCTTC. Translated: CASSIDTEYGYTF.

The chain uses TRBV4-3 and TRBJ2-7, with D unclear. Trimming removed 4 bases from V and 2 bases from J, with 12 bases in between. The length of the CDR3 is 14 residues. The V gene's germline CDR1 is LGHNA and CDR2 YSLEER. CDR3 protein: CASSPLGSPYEQYF. The CDR3 nucleotides are TGCGCCAGCAGCCCCCTGGGGTCCCCCTACGAGCAGTACTTC.

The V gene is TRBV5-1, the J gene TRBJ2-5; 8 nucleotides line up with TRBD2. Germline CDR1 and CDR2: SGHRS and YFSETQ. The CDR3 spans 15 residues. The V segment lost 3 bases and the J segment 4 bases; nucleotides outside the gene matches: 8. CDR3 protein: CASSSGGAQRETQYF. The CDR3 DNA follows: TGCGCCAGCAGCTCCGGGGGGGCGCAAAGAGAGACCCAGTACTTC.

This clone has more than one count but fewer than ten. Distinct nucleotide sequences in the sample also encode this CDR3. The V call is TRBV18, the J call TRBJ2-7; weak D call: TRBD2 (6 bases). The CDR3 runs to 12 residues. V was cut by 6 bases and J by 2 bases, with 8 bases left in between. Per the germline V gene, CDR1 is KGHSH and CDR2 is LQKENI. CDR3 bases: TGTGCCAGCTCTCCGGGAGCCTACGAGCAGTACTTC. Translation: CASSPGAYEQYF.

This clone came up once. The chain links TRBV6-2 or TRBV6-3 to TRBJ2-7; D remains unclear. The CDR3 contains 13 residues. Trimming took off 5 bases at V and 0 bases at J, with 8 bases between the two ends. Germline CDR1 and CDR2: MNHEY and SVGEGT. CDR3 region: CASSPPPSYEQYF. Here the CDR3 DNA reads TGTGCCAGCAGTCCCCCTCCCTCCTACGAGCAGTACTTC.

This clone was seen a few times. The chain has TRBV9 and TRBJ2-1; D may be TRBD2 (6 bases). The ends were cut back, 6 bases at V and 12 bases at J, with 16 bases in the middle. This CDR3 has 12 amino acids. Germline V lookup: CDR1 SGDLS, CDR2 YYNGEE. The CDR3 DNA is TGTGCCAGCATCCTAGCAGGGACTCCGCAGTTCTTC. Its protein is CASILAGTPQFF.

This CDR3 reads CASSKEPYEQYF. CDR3 in DNA: TGTGCCAGCAGCAAGGAACCCTACGAGCAGTACTTC. The J gene is TRBJ2-7, the V gene TRBV21-1. TRBV21-1 represents a pseudogene. The CDR3 contains 12 residues.

This chain joins TRBV5-6 and TRBJ2-2; D not resolved. The CDR3 runs 14 residues. Trimming pared 3 bases from V and 3 bases from J, leaving 9 bases between. Germline values: CDR1 SGHDT, CDR2 YYEEEE. CDR3 residues: CASSSSPYTGELFF. The CDR3, as DNA: TGTGCCAGCAGCTCATCTCCCTACACCGGGGAGCTGTTTTTT.

This clone was seen a handful of times. This chain uses TRBV7-2 with TRBJ2-5, with D possibly being TRBD1 or TRBD2 (6 bases each). Germline lookup yields CDR1 SGHTA and CDR2 FQGNSA. The CDR3 contains 14 residues. Trimming removed 5 bases from V and 5 bases from J, with 15 bases in between. The CDR3 nucleotides read TGTGCCAGCAGCGCACAGGGTGGGAGGGAGACCCAGTACTTC. Amino acids: CASSAQGGRETQYF.

This clone occurred a few times. The rearrangement links TRBV10-3 to TRBJ2-7, with D hard to call. Trimming stripped 4 bases from V and 0 bases from J, with 7 bases between. The CDR3 consists of 13 residues. The germline CDR1 and CDR2 sequences are ENHRY and SYGVKD. CDR3 nucleotides: TGTGCCATCAGTGGCAGGAGCTCCTACGAGCAGTACTTC. Encoded protein: CAISGRSSYEQYF.